This passage covers 23 T cell receptor beta chains from one sample sequenced in a study of early T cells in non-severe SARS-CoV-2 infection. Each CDR3 protein is one row after TCRdb ran MiXCR on the 5' RACE reads. The sample has tens of thousands of distinct CDR3 sequences, around a tenth seen once. The sample consisted of whole blood, taken at baseline. Receptors were obtained from an adult who was a healthcare worker with PCR-confirmed SARS-CoV-2 infection or an uninfected control (not recorded which).

This clonotype has ten or more counts. V is TRBV19 and J is TRBJ1-5, with D possibly TRBD1 on 6 matching bases. Germline V gives CDR1 LNHDA, CDR2 SQIVND (reference sequence). This CDR3 spans 14 amino acids. With 6 bases removed from V and 7 bases from J, the gap between germline ends came to 16 bases. CDR3 coding DNA: TGTGCCAGTAGCCCCGACAGGCTGGGGCAGCCCCAGCATTTT. Its translation: CASSPDRLGQPQHF.

This clonotype has a handful of counts. The genes are TRBV12-3 or TRBV12-4 and TRBJ2-3; 8 positions match TRBD2. This CDR3 region has 16 residues. Unmatched junction bases numbered 12, after V lost 5 bases and J lost 5 bases. The DNA for the CDR3 is TGTGCCAGCAGTCTGCAGCGGGGGCCACCCGGAGATACGCAGTATTTT. Its protein is CASSLQRGPPGDTQYF.

The chain recombines TRBV5-5 with TRBJ2-4; D gene unclear. The germline V and J ends were trimmed by 2 bases and 0 bases, with 6 bases remaining between them. The CDR3 spans 14 residues. CDR1 is SGHKS, CDR2 YYEKEE, per germline (reference sequence). The CDR3 nucleotides are TGTGCCAGCAGCTTAGTACTAGCCAAAAACATTCAGTACTTC. Its protein is CASSLVLAKNIQYF.

The chain has TRBV5-4 and TRBJ2-2; D might be TRBD1 (5 bases). Trimming cost V 4 bases and J 7 bases, with 14 bases left between them. The CDR3 is made up of 14 amino acids. CDR1 and CDR2 from the germline V gene are SGHNT and YYREEE (reference sequence). The CDR3 loop reads CASSDTQGIGELFF. CDR3 DNA: TGTGCCAGCAGCGATACCCAGGGAATCGGGGAGCTGTTTTTT.

In this sample, this clonotype turned up a few times. J is TRBJ2-1 and V is TRBV10-3; TRBD1 agrees at 7 bases. Trimming removed 11 bases from V and 8 bases from J; junction bases left unmatched: 9. From germline, CDR1 is ENHRY and CDR2 SYGVKD. The CDR3 contains 12 residues. CDR3 amino acids: CASADDRDEQFF. CDR3 coding DNA: TGTGCCTCCGCCGACGACAGGGATGAGCAGTTCTTC.

In this sample, this clonotype turned up many times. The chain carries TRBV28 and TRBJ2-7; D uncertain. The CDR3 has 12 amino acids. With 5 bases removed from V and 0 bases from J, the gap between germline ends came to 5 bases. The germline V gene encodes CDR1 MDHEN and CDR2 SYDVKM. The CDR3 sequence is CASSPDSYEQYF. CDR3 bases: TGTGCCAGCAGTCCCGACTCCTACGAGCAGTACTTC. Full variable domain (rest looked up from reference TRBV28 and TRBJ2-7): DVKVTQSSRYLVKRTGEKVFLECVQDMDHENMFWYRQDPGLGLRLIYFSYDVKMKEKGDIPEGYSVSREKKERFSLILESASTNQTSMYLCASSPDSYEQYFGPGTRLTVT.

The chain uses TRBV11-2 and TRBJ2-1; no definite D call. The germline V gene encodes CDR1 SGHAT and CDR2 FQNNGV. V was pared by 5 bases and J by 8 bases, with 16 bases between. There are 14 residues in the CDR3. The CDR3 DNA sequence: TGTGCCAGCAGCCAACGAATAAAGTCAGATGAGCAGTTCTTC. Its translation: CASSQRIKSDEQFF.

This clonotype was recorded at least ten times. J is TRBJ1-2 and V is TRBV3-1; D remains unclear. V was trimmed by 3 bases and J by 6 bases, leaving 5 bases between them. Germline V gene lookup returns CDR1 LGHDT and CDR2 YNNKEL (reference sequence). The CDR3 runs to 11 residues. The CDR3 loop is CASSHQHGYTF. CDR3 nucleotides: TGTGCCAGCAGCCACCAGCATGGCTACACCTTC.

This clonotype was observed at least ten times. The genes are TRBV4-1 and TRBJ2-7; D might be TRBD1 (5 bases). The CDR3 length is 17 residues. From germline, CDR1 is MGHRA and CDR2 YSYEKL. V was pared by 0 bases and J by 1 base, with 16 bases between. The CDR3 DNA reads TGCGCCAGCAGCCAAGAAATCCCAGGACAAGCTTCCTACGAGCAGTACTTC. Its protein product is CASSQEIPGQASYEQYF.

The sample holds a few counts of this clonotype. The chain is built from TRBV12-5 and TRBJ1-2; D uncertain. Germline V lookup: CDR1 LGHNT, CDR2 FRNRAP. V was cut by 5 bases and J by 8 bases, with 12 bases left in between. This CDR3 is built from 12 residues. This CDR3 is CASGPEYGGYTF. The CDR3 DNA sequence: TGTGCTAGTGGTCCGGAGTATGGCGGCTACACCTTC.

The chain couples TRBV21-1 to TRBJ2-7; the table's D gene call, TRBD1, was not cross checked with the DNA. TRBV21-1 is assigned pseudogene status. The CDR3 contains 15 residues. The chain's CDR3 is CASSTSGQGASEQYF. CDR3 nucleotide sequence: TGTGCCAGCAGCACATCCGGACAGGGGGCCAGCGAGCAGTACTTC.

At least ten counts were recorded for this clonotype. The CDR3 region is CSARGGSGYTDTQYF. CDR3 bases: TGCAGTGCTAGAGGAGGTAGCGGATACACAGATACGCAGTATTTT. This sequence joins TRBV20-1 and TRBJ2-3; weak D call: TRBD2 (6 bases). Germline CDR1 and CDR2: DFQATT and SNEGSKA (reference sequence). V was cut by 1 base and J by 2 bases, with 13 bases left in between. The CDR3 covers 15 residues.

The genes are TRBV7-9 and TRBJ2-3, with TRBD2 matching 9 bases. Losses at the gene ends were 1 base for V and 5 bases for J; bases not matched to a gene: 4. Germline V CDR1 and CDR2: SEHNR, FQNEAQ (reference sequence). The CDR3 loop spans 15 amino acids. This CDR3 is CASSLVGGGEDTQYF. The CDR3 region has the DNA TGTGCCAGCAGCTTAGTCGGCGGGGGGGAAGATACGCAGTATTTT.

The sample holds many counts of this clonotype. This rearrangement joins TRBV24-1 to TRBJ2-1, with a tentative D call TRBD1 (5 bases). CDR1 and CDR2 (germline): KGHDR, SFDVKD. CDR3 size: 13 residues. The V and J ends lost 4 bases and 9 bases respectively, with 12 bases between them. In nucleotides, the CDR3 is TGTGCCACCAGTGAGCCTTCTGGGGCTGAGCAGTTCTTC. Protein: CATSEPSGAEQFF.

This clonotype came up many times. The genes are TRBV19 and TRBJ1-5; D gene uncertain. The germline CDR1 and CDR2 sequences are LNHDA and SQIVND (reference sequence). CDR3 length equals 13 residues. Trimming took 4 bases from V and 2 from J, leaving 6 bases between them. The CDR3 bases are TGTGCCAGTAGTACCCCGGGCAATCAGCCCCAGCATTTT. This gives the protein CASSTPGNQPQHF.

This clonotype was counted at least ten times. The chain employs TRBV7-6 and TRBJ2-5; unclear D gene. The V gene lost 3 bases and the J gene lost 1 base, with 12 bases spanning the gap. The CDR3 length is 15 residues. Germline loops: CDR1 SGHVS, CDR2 FNYEAQ. For the CDR3, the DNA is TGTGCCAGCAGCTTTTCAGACGGGTCCCAAGAGACCCAGTACTTC. Translating it yields CASSFSDGSQETQYF.

The table lists this clonotype with many counts. The V call is TRBV9, the J call TRBJ1-1, with 11 bases lining up with TRBD1. The CDR3 is 15 residues long. CDR1 SGDLS and CDR2 YYNGEE come from the germline V gene. Losses at the gene ends were 3 bases for V and 2 bases for J; bases not matched to a gene: 3. CDR3: CASSARTGGNTEAFF. As DNA, the CDR3 is TGTGCCAGCAGCGCCAGGACAGGGGGCAACACTGAAGCTTTCTTT.

The chain recombines TRBV6-1 with TRBJ2-5; maybe TRBD1 (5 bases). Germline-derived CDR1 and CDR2 are MNHNS and SASEGT. V gave up 2 bases and J gave up 0 bases, with 19 bases separating them. The CDR3 is 18 residues long. DNA of the CDR3: TGTGCCAGCAGTGAAATAGGCGGTCGACAGACCAACCAAGAGACCCAGTACTTC. Its protein is CASSEIGGRQTNQETQYF.

The V and J genes are TRBV12-3 or TRBV12-4 and TRBJ1-1, with 9 bases lining up with TRBD1. The CDR3 totals 14 residues. Unmatched junction bases numbered 4, after V lost 3 bases and J lost 5 bases. The CDR3 loop is CASSLTGGGTEAFF. The CDR3 DNA follows: TGTGCCAGCAGTTTGACAGGGGGAGGGACTGAAGCTTTCTTT.

This clonotype was counted ten times or more. The rearrangement joins TRBV11-2 to TRBJ2-2; tentatively, D is TRBD1 or TRBD2 (5 bases each). The V and J ends lost 5 bases and 2 bases respectively, with 12 bases between them. The CDR3 consists of 15 residues. The germline V gene encodes CDR1 SGHAT and CDR2 FQNNGV. CDR3 sequence (DNA): TGTGCCAGCAGCACCGGGACCGTTAACACCGGGGAGCTGTTTTTT. Its protein product is CASSTGTVNTGELFF.

This clonotype was found many times. The V gene is TRBV5-1, the J gene TRBJ2-3; D perhaps matches TRBD1 (6 bases). V was pared by 0 bases and J by 0 bases, with 8 bases between. The CDR3 is 15 amino acids. Germline values: CDR1 SGHRS, CDR2 YFSETQ. CDR3 DNA: TGCGCCAGCAGCTTGGAGGGGGACAGCACAGATACGCAGTATTTT. Translating gives CASSLEGDSTDTQYF.

This chain uses TRBV10-3 with TRBJ2-2; D possibly corresponds to TRBD2 (6 bases). The CDR3 length is 17 residues. V lost 3 bases and J 0 bases, leaving 14 bases between the germline ends. Germline CDR1 reads ENHRY; CDR2 reads SYGVKD. CDR3: CAISDLEGWPNTGELFF. In DNA, the CDR3 is TGTGCCATCAGTGATTTGGAGGGATGGCCGAACACCGGGGAGCTGTTTTTT.

This clonotype was picked up a small number of times. The rearrangement links TRBV28 to TRBJ2-7, with TRBD2 matching 7 bases. V shed 7 bases, J shed 3 bases, and the junction held 9 bases outside the gene matches. The CDR3 is 14 amino acids. Germline V gene sequence: CDR1 MDHEN, CDR2 SYDVKM. Written as DNA, the CDR3 is TGTGCCAGCACCCGAGCGGGAACCCACTACGAGCAGTACTTC. It translates to CASTRAGTHYEQYF.